Reported below is one T cell receptor beta chain. Antigen unknown. These data belong to a study of OX40 agonist ivuxolimab in advanced cancers. Study at large: Patients were given ivuxolimab, an antibody that agonizes OX40 (CD134). Findings of the study overall: Partial responders dosed at 0.1-3.0 mg/kg displayed clonal expansion ranking among the lowest.

Some clones are missing from TCRdb's copy, which holds only in-frame ones; the method was immunoSEQ multiplex PCR. Of about 71,000 clones in the sample, over 90% are singletons; the top ten hold around 16%. Germline values: CDR1 LNHDA, CDR2 SQIVND (reference sequence). This CDR3 contains 16 residues. The trim removed 3 bases at V and 3 bases at J, leaving 4 bases unmatched. The receptor's source is an adult with an advanced solid tumor such as melanoma, head and neck, liver or kidney cancer. The chain couples TRBV19 to TRBJ2-1; 11 bases line up with TRBD2. Sequences were derived from CD4+ or CD8+ T cells sorted from blood, sampled in a trial of the OX40 agonist ivuxolimab. Here the CDR3 DNA reads TGTGCCAGTAGTATGGCTAGCGGGGGGTTCTACAATGAGCAGTTCTTC. As protein: CASSMASGGFYNEQFF.